This T cell receptor (beta chain) was documented in a study of T cell responses to AZD1222 COVID-19 vaccine. The study, taken as a whole, reports: Reportedly, close to half of spike-specific TCRs are directed against unmutated variant regions.

Only in-frame clones appear in the TCRdb table, and some are missing; sequencing was by immunoSEQ multiplex PCR. The sample lists 200,000 or so clones; approximately 94% were seen once. Points on this clone: The antigen remains unidentified.

The sample here was peripheral blood, taken 28 days after the second AZD1222 dose. The TCR sequence derives from an adult who received the AZD1222 COVID-19 vaccine.

The CDR3 region is CASSLEGWHEYF. The CDR3 bases are TGTGCCAGCAGCTTAGAAGGGTGGCATGAGTACTTC. The gene calls are TRBV7-9 and TRBJ2-7; D gene uncertain. Looked up from germline, CDR1 is SEHNR and CDR2 is FQNEAQ (reference sequence). The CDR3 is 12 residues long. Trimming took off 1 base at V and 11 bases at J, with 12 bases between the two ends. The whole variable domain, filled in from reference TRBV7-9 and TRBJ2-7, reads DTGVSQNPRHKITKRGQNVTFRCDPISEHNRLYWYRQTLGQGPEFLTYFQNEAQLEKSRLLSDRFSAERPKGSFSTLEIQRTEQGDSAMYLCASSLEGWHEYFGPGTRLTVT.